This paragraph covers one T cell receptor beta chain sequence. Its antigen is unknown. Trimming took 5 bases from V and 8 from J, leaving 15 bases between them. The germline CDR1 and CDR2 sequences are MNHNY and SVGAGI (reference sequence). There are 13 residues in the CDR3. This sample is part of a study of shared clonotypes between healthy human individuals. Findings and limits, study-wide: Clonotypes not shared had lower generation probabilities than those common to all four donors.

Here immunoSEQ multiplex PCR was the method, and the copy in TCRdb shows in-frame clones only, minus some. This table holds roughly 2.4 million clones, approximately 95% found once. This sequence joins TRBV6-6 and TRBJ1-2; possible D gene TRBD1, 6 bases. This sequence originates from a man younger than 35 in good health. The specimen was naive CD4+ T cells sorted from blood. The subset was: CD45RA+ positively selected. In DNA, the CDR3 is TGTGCCAGCAGTAAACAGGGCCAGGGCGGCTACACCTTC. Protein sequence: CASSKQGQGGYTF.